What follows describes a single T cell receptor beta chain. The entry originates in a study of blood T cell repertoires in COVID-19. Enrolment of Seattle patients took place during active infection, and they were followed longitudinally. In the authors' methods: The assay estimated nucleated cells by amplifying reference gene primers. The assay was immunoSEQ multiplex PCR, and TCRdb's table has in-frame clones only and misses some. V and J calls and clone size follow that table, whereas D and trimming were derived from the DNA. The sample lists hundreds of thousands of clones; 85% were seen once. This CDR3 comprises 14 residues. Germline lookup yields CDR1 MGHRA and CDR2 YSYEKL. Trimming took 0 bases from V and 8 from J; bases not matched to a gene: 6.

The sequenced sample was peripheral blood. This clonotype originated in a man between 50 and 59 years old with COVID-19, enrolled during active disease. J is TRBJ1-1 and V is TRBV4-1, with 7 bases aligning to TRBD1. CDR3 in amino acids: CASSQETGKSEAFF. CDR3 coding DNA: TGCGCCAGCAGCCAAGAGACAGGGAAGTCGGAAGCTTTCTTT.